Sequencing of this T cell receptor (beta chain) was carried out in a study of radiotherapy plus CTLA-4 blockade in lung cancer. Study summary: Objective response rate was 15% to 20%; disease control rate, under 35%. General observations from the study: With interferon-beta, early dynamics of blood T cell clones were reported to best predict response. Radiotherapy plus ipilimumab was followed by expansion in blood of tumor-derived TCR clones.

Some clones are missing from TCRdb's copy, which holds only in-frame ones; the method was immunoSEQ multiplex PCR. The data show tens of thousands of clones, around four fifths seen once. This clone was counted a few times. No antigen is known for it. CDR1 is MNHEY, CDR2 SVGAGI, per germline. V was cut by 0 bases and J by 0 bases, with 3 bases left in between. The CDR3 is 13 amino acids. Chemo-refractory metastatic non-small-cell lung cancer patients were treated with focal radiation plus CTLA-4 blockade with ipilimumab. The sequencing used peripheral blood, collected from a patient treated with radiotherapy plus ipilimumab. The chain links TRBV6-5 to TRBJ2-7; D not resolved. This TCR came from a human donor with non-small cell lung cancer who had a partial response to radiotherapy plus ipilimumab. As DNA, the CDR3 is TGTGCCAGCAGTTACTCTAGCTCCTACGAGCAGTACTTC. Encoded protein: CASSYSSSYEQYF.